A selection of T cell receptor beta chains follows, all from one sample in a study of cytomegalovirus exposure and HLA in healthy donors. TCRdb's table, derived via immunoSEQ multiplex PCR, lists solely in-frame clones and lacks some. This table has around 90,000 clones, 64% appearing once. The sample taken for sequencing was PBMCs. Receptors were obtained from a human donor in good health. The CDR3 runs from the conserved cysteine through the conserved F or W. D genes are given only for firm matches.

j_gene	v_gene	d_gene	CDR3aa
TRBJ2-7	TRBV5-6	.	CASSLADRGFYEQYF
TRBJ1-6	TRBV9	TRBD1	CASSATGEGSPLHF
TRBJ1-2	TRBV7-3	.	CASSLTAADYGYTF
TRBJ2-3	TRBV7-2	TRBD2	CASSLLGTSGTDTQYF
TRBJ1-2	TRBV27	.	CASSVGLTYGYTF
TRBJ2-3	TRBV2	TRBD2	CASSEVWGGVTDTQYF
TRBJ1-3	TRBV10-3	TRBD1	CASRTGRNTIYF
TRBJ2-1	TRBV18	TRBD2	CASSLGGGPYNEQFF
TRBJ1-5	TRBV30	TRBD1	CAWSVRRGAFYSNQPQHF
TRBJ2-1	TRBV7-3	TRBD2	CASSSTPGLAGAYNEQFF
TRBJ1-3	TRBV19	.	CASRGGNSGNTIYF
TRBJ2-1	TRBV18	.	CASSPRGVSHNGQFF
TRBJ2-7	TRBV6-5	TRBD1	CASSYTGTGPYEQYF
TRBJ1-2	TRBV5-4	TRBD1	CASSWGQGAYTF
TRBJ1-1	TRBV23-1	.	CASTGSGEDSMNTEAFF
TRBJ1-1	TRBV5-1	TRBD1	CASSLGTGMNTEAFF
TRBJ1-2	TRBV29-1	TRBD1	CSVDRRDSYGYTF
TRBJ2-5	TRBV9	.	CASSAWADQETQYF
TRBJ2-7	TRBV5-1	.	CASSPGTKPYEQYF
TRBJ1-2	TRBV19	.	CASSSRGGNYGYTF
TRBJ1-1	TRBV4-3	.	CASSQDYGYGGTEAFF
TRBJ2-1	TRBV7-2	TRBD2	CASSLEGSGGQFF
TRBJ1-2	TRBV4-3	.	CASSKVEGNARGYTF
TRBJ2-2	TRBV7-2	.	CASSLADRPLNTGELFF
TRBJ1-2	TRBV4-3	.	CASSQDFLSANYGYTF
TRBJ2-5	TRBV4-2	.	CASSQDEFQETQYF
TRBJ2-5	TRBV5-1	TRBD2	CASSLTGGNQETQYF
TRBJ2-7	TRBV9	TRBD2	CASSATGSGGLTYEQYF
TRBJ2-2	TRBV2	.	CASSVDSTGELFF
TRBJ1-1	TRBV6-1	.	CASIRSSAEAFF
TRBJ2-3	TRBV18	.	CASSSAGVADTQYF
TRBJ2-3	TRBV7-2	TRBD1	CASSLASRTGGPDTQYF
TRBJ1-5	TRBV5-1	.	CASSLGAGVEDNQPQHF
TRBJ2-7	TRBV5-1	.	CASSFDRGYEQYF
TRBJ1-1	TRBV2	.	CASSEVEGLRAFF
TRBJ1-1	TRBV5-4	.	CASSAQLPGEEAFF
TRBJ2-3	TRBV29-1	.	CSVDSRQAMNTQYF
TRBJ2-2	TRBV6-1	.	CASSGGANGELFF
TRBJ2-1	TRBV25-1	TRBD2	CASSVTSGGATSYNEQFF
TRBJ1-1	TRBV5-8	.	CASSLVGMNTEAFF
TRBJ2-7	TRBV11-3	TRBD2	CASSGTSGVYEQYF
TRBJ2-1	TRBV7-2	.	CASSSSAGLNNEQFF